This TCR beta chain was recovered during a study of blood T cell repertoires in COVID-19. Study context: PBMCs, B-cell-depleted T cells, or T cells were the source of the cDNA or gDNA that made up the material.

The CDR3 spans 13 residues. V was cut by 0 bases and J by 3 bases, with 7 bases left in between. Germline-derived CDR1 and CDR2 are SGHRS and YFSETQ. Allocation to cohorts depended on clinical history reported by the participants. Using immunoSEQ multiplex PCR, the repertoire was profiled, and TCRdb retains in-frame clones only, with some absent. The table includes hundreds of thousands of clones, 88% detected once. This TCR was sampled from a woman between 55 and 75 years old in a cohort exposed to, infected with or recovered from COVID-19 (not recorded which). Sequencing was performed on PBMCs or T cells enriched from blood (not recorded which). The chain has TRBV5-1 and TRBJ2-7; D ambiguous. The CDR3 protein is CASSLDSIYEQYF. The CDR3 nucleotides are TGCGCCAGCAGCTTGGACAGCATCTACGAGCAGTACTTC.